A selection of T cell receptor beta chains follows, all from one sample in a study of blood T cells in healthy people across ages. TCRdb passed the 5' RACE reads through MiXCR, listing each CDR3 protein once. In the table there are 1.6 million or so distinct CDR3 sequences, 30% to 40% of which are singletons. Sequenced material: blood. These receptors all stem from a woman aged 25-40 years in good health. Each CDR3 is given with its conserved first and last residue. Each record gives: D gene, V gene, clone size, J gene, CDR3 length, CDR3 DNA, CDR3 protein. A D gene is named only where the DNA matches it firmly. The size of a clone is reported for some rows only, either as once, few or many, or as a class for expanded clones.

D: .; V: TRBV7-3; size: .; J: TRBJ1-2; length: 15; DNA: TGTGCCAGCAGCCTCTGTCGGACAGCTAACTATGGCTACACCTTC; CDR3: CASSLCRTANYGYTF
D: .; V: TRBV9; size: few; J: TRBJ1-2; length: 14; DNA: TGTGCCAGCAGCGTAGCGTGGGGGAACTATGGCTACACCTTC; CDR3: CASSVAWGNYGYTF
D: TRBD2; V: TRBV11-2; size: many; J: TRBJ2-5; length: 14; DNA: TGTGCCAGCAGCTTAGGCCCTAGCGGGGAGACCCAGTACTTC; CDR3: CASSLGPSGETQYF
D: TRBD2; V: TRBV6-5; size: few; J: TRBJ2-7; length: 15; DNA: TGTGCCAGCAGTTACGACACGGGAGGGAGCAACGAGCAGTACTTC; CDR3: CASSYDTGGSNEQYF
D: TRBD2; V: TRBV5-1; size: few; J: TRBJ2-2; length: 14; DNA: TGCGCCAGCATGGCGGGAGGAAACACCGGGGAGCTGTTTTTT; CDR3: CASMAGGNTGELFF
D: .; V: TRBV4-1; size: few; J: TRBJ2-3; length: 14; DNA: TGCGCCAGCAGCCGGACAGAAGACACAGATACGCAGTATTTT; CDR3: CASSRTEDTDTQYF
D: .; V: TRBV27; size: few; J: TRBJ2-2; length: 15; DNA: TGTGCCAGCAGTTTATCGACAATGGTGTCGAGGGAGCTGTTTTTT; CDR3: CASSLSTMVSRELFF
D: .; V: TRBV5-1; size: .; J: TRBJ2-3; length: 15; DNA: TGCGCCAGCAGCCCCCGCCAGGTACTCACAGATACGCAGTATTTT; CDR3: CASSPRQVLTDTQYF
D: TRBD1; V: TRBV4-1; size: few; J: TRBJ2-7; length: 15; DNA: TGCGCCAGCAGCCACGTGGGACAGGCTAGGGGCGAGCAGTACTTC; CDR3: CASSHVGQARGEQYF
D: .; V: TRBV4-2; size: .; J: TRBJ2-1; length: 14; DNA: TGTGCCAGCAGCCAAGGTGACGAAAGCAATAAGCAGTTCTTC; CDR3: CASSQGDESNKQFF
D: .; V: TRBV29-1; size: few; J: TRBJ1-1; length: 16; DNA: .; CDR3: CSVEDWSFGAGTEAFF
D: TRBD2; V: TRBV18; size: .; J: TRBJ2-5; length: 16; DNA: TGTGCCAGCTCACCACGGACTAGCGGGCGCCAAGAGACCCAGTACTTC; CDR3: CASSPRTSGRQETQYF
D: TRBD1; V: TRBV30; size: .; J: TRBJ2-7; length: 13; DNA: TGTGCCTGGGAAGACAGGGACTCCTACGAGCAGTACTTC; CDR3: CAWEDRDSYEQYF
D: TRBD2; V: TRBV7-9; size: .; J: TRBJ2-3; length: 17; DNA: TGTGCCAGCAGCCAGCCCCCACAGCGGGGGCTCACAGATACGCAGTATTTT; CDR3: CASSQPPQRGLTDTQYF
D: .; V: TRBV9; size: .; J: TRBJ2-5; length: 13; DNA: TGTGCCAGCAGCGTAGCAACACGGGAGACCCAGTACTTC; CDR3: CASSVATRETQYF
D: .; V: TRBV12-3/TRBV12-4; size: .; J: TRBJ1-2; length: 15; DNA: TGTGCCAGCAGTTTTAAGGGGGTTGGATACTATGGCTACACCTTC; CDR3: CASSFKGVGYYGYTF
D: .; V: TRBV20-1; size: once; J: TRBJ2-7; length: 12; DNA: TGCAGTGCTAACGGCCCAACCTACGAGCAGTACTTC; CDR3: CSANGPTYEQYF
D: TRBD1; V: TRBV6-1; size: .; J: TRBJ1-2; length: 15; DNA: TGTGCCAGCAGTGTTAGGACAGGGACTAACTATGGCTACACCTTC; CDR3: CASSVRTGTNYGYTF
D: TRBD2; V: TRBV7-2; size: few; J: TRBJ2-1; length: 16; DNA: TGTGCCAGCAGCCACTCACGACTAGCGGCAGGGGGTTCGCAGTTCTTC; CDR3: CASSHSRLAAGGSQFF
D: .; V: TRBV7-9; size: few; J: TRBJ2-7; length: 16; DNA: TGTGCCAGCAGCGACCTTCGACAGCTCTTGGGGAACGAGCAGTACTTC; CDR3: CASSDLRQLLGNEQYF
D: .; V: TRBV27; size: few; J: TRBJ2-7; length: 12; DNA: TGTGCCAGGGCCGCCGACAGCTACGAGCAGTACTTC; CDR3: CARAADSYEQYF
D: TRBD1; V: TRBV5-1; size: once; J: TRBJ2-1; length: 16; DNA: TGCGCCAGCAGCCTCCTAGGGGGCTCGTGGGGCAATGAGCAGTTCTTC; CDR3: CASSLLGGSWGNEQFF
D: .; V: TRBV10-3; size: few; J: TRBJ2-7; length: 15; DNA: TGTGCCATCAGTGAGTCCCAGGAGAGCTCCTACGAGCAGTACTTC; CDR3: CAISESQESSYEQYF
D: TRBD2; V: TRBV5-1; size: .; J: TRBJ2-7; length: 16; DNA: TGCGCCAGCAGCGCCTTGGGTAGCGGGCCCACCTACGAGCAGTACTTC; CDR3: CASSALGSGPTYEQYF
D: TRBD1; V: TRBV29-1; size: .; J: TRBJ1-2; length: 17; DNA: TGCAGCGTTGAGAGGTTTGGGACAGGGGCGGGAAACTATGGCTACACCTTC; CDR3: CSVERFGTGAGNYGYTF
D: TRBD1; V: TRBV20-1; size: .; J: TRBJ2-3; length: 13; DNA: TGCAGTGCTCCCGGGACAGGCCTTGATACGCAGTATTTT; CDR3: CSAPGTGLDTQYF
D: .; V: TRBV7-8; size: few; J: TRBJ1-5; length: 17; DNA: TGTGCCAGCAGCTTCCTCGGGAGTGGACAGATCAATCAGCCCCAGCATTTT; CDR3: CASSFLGSGQINQPQHF
D: TRBD2; V: TRBV27; size: .; J: TRBJ2-5; length: 15; DNA: TGTGCCAGCAAAGCTCGGACTAGCGGGCAAGAGACCCAGTACTTC; CDR3: CASKARTSGQETQYF
D: TRBD1; V: TRBV3-1; size: .; J: TRBJ2-7; length: 15; DNA: TGTGCCAGCAGCCACGCCGGGACAGGTCCTTATAAGCAGTACTTC; CDR3: CASSHAGTGPYKQYF
D: .; V: TRBV7-2; size: .; J: TRBJ2-1; length: 13; DNA: TGTGCCAGCAGCTTATCCACCTACAATGGGCAGTTCTTC; CDR3: CASSLSTYNGQFF
D: TRBD2; V: TRBV28; size: .; J: TRBJ2-1; length: 18; DNA: TGTGCCAGCAGTACCGGGACTAGCGGGAGGTCTGGCTACAATGAGCAGTTCTTC; CDR3: CASSTGTSGRSGYNEQFF
D: .; V: TRBV6-1; size: many; J: TRBJ1-5; length: 12; DNA: TGTGCCAGCAGGGGGCGAAATCAGCCCCAGCATTTT; CDR3: CASRGRNQPQHF
D: TRBD1; V: TRBV6-2/TRBV6-3; size: .; J: TRBJ1-2; length: 12; DNA: TGTGCCAGCAGTGACAGGGGGATCGACTACACCTTC; CDR3: CASSDRGIDYTF
D: .; V: TRBV20-1; size: .; J: TRBJ1-4; length: 16; DNA: TGCAGTGCTAGAGATCCCAACAGGGTTGTAAATGAAAAACTGTTTTTT; CDR3: CSARDPNRVVNEKLFF
D: TRBD2; V: TRBV12-3/TRBV12-4; size: many; J: TRBJ2-3; length: 15; DNA: TGTGCCAGCAGGTTACTAGCGGTGAGCACAGATACGCAGTATTTT; CDR3: CASRLLAVSTDTQYF
D: .; V: TRBV4-1; size: many; J: TRBJ2-7; length: 13; DNA: TGCGCCAGCAGTTACAAACCTTCCTACGAGCAGTACTTC; CDR3: CASSYKPSYEQYF
D: TRBD2; V: TRBV6-5; size: .; J: TRBJ2-7; length: 15; DNA: TGTGCCAGCAGTAGGGGGACTAGCGGGGGAGCCGAGCAGTACTTC; CDR3: CASSRGTSGGAEQYF
D: TRBD2; V: TRBV10-2; size: many; J: TRBJ2-5; length: 13; DNA: TGCGCCAGCAAACGGACTAGCCAAGAGACCCAGTACTTC; CDR3: CASKRTSQETQYF
D: TRBD1; V: TRBV27; size: .; J: TRBJ1-2; length: 14; DNA: TGTGCCAGCAGCCGGACAGGTTTTAACTATGGCTACACCTTC; CDR3: CASSRTGFNYGYTF
D: .; V: TRBV20-1; size: .; J: TRBJ1-1; length: 14; DNA: TGCAGTGCTAGAGAGGAGGTAAAGTACACTGAAGCTTTCTTT; CDR3: CSAREEVKYTEAFF
D: TRBD1; V: TRBV6-1; size: .; J: TRBJ2-7; length: 15; DNA: TGTGCCAGCAGTGAAGCTCGGACAGGTTCCTACGAGCAGTACTTC; CDR3: CASSEARTGSYEQYF
D: .; V: TRBV9; size: .; J: TRBJ1-3; length: 13; DNA: TGTGCCAGCAACCCCGGCGGAGGAAACACCATATATTTT; CDR3: CASNPGGGNTIYF
D: .; V: TRBV12-3/TRBV12-4; size: .; J: TRBJ2-7; length: 13; DNA: TGTTCCAGCAGTTTAGGACAGAGCTACGAGCAGTACTTC; CDR3: CSSSLGQSYEQYF
D: TRBD2; V: TRBV15; size: .; J: TRBJ2-1; length: 15; DNA: TGTGCCACCAGCACCCGGGGGGGACCGTACAATGAGCAGTTCTTC; CDR3: CATSTRGGPYNEQFF
D: .; V: TRBV2; size: few; J: TRBJ2-3; length: 17; DNA: TGTGCCAGCAGTGGTGGTGACAGGATTGAGGGCACAGATACGCAGTATTTT; CDR3: CASSGGDRIEGTDTQYF
D: .; V: TRBV20-1; size: .; J: TRBJ2-1; length: 11; DNA: TGCAGTGCTAGAGATAGCCATGAGCAGTTCTTC; CDR3: CSARDSHEQFF
D: TRBD1; V: TRBV7-9; size: few; J: TRBJ2-1; length: 15; DNA: TGTGCCAGCAATCAAATCCACAGGGGGCAAAATGAGCAGTTCTTC; CDR3: CASNQIHRGQNEQFF